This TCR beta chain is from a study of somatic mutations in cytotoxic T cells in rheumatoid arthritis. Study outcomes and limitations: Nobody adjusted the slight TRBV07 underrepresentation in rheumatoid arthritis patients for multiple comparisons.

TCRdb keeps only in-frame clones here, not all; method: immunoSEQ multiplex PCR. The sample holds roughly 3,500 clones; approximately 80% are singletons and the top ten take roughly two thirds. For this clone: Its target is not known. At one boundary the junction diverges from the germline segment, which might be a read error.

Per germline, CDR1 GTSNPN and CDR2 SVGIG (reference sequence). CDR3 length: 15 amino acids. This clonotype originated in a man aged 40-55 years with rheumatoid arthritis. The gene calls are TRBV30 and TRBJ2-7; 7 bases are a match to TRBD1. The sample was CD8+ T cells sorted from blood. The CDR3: CARRERDRPSYEQYF. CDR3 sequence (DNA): TGTGCCCGGAGAGAACGGGACAGACCCTCCTACGAGCAGTACTTC.